A single sample is the source of the 32 T cell receptor beta chains below, sequenced in a study of siplizumab effects on memory and regulatory T cells. Here immunoSEQ multiplex PCR was the method, and the copy in TCRdb shows in-frame clones only, minus some. The sample shows around 72,000 clones, about 90% of them seen only once. Sequencing was carried out using CD8+ T cells sorted from blood. These receptor sequences come from a human donor in good health.

V usage is TRBV7-8 and J usage is TRBJ2-1; D not resolved. CDR1 and CDR2 from the germline V gene are SGHVS and FQNEAQ. V shed 2 bases and J shed 8 bases, with 10 bases lying between them. The CDR3 loop spans 13 amino acids. DNA for the CDR3: TGTGCCAGCAGCTTATACTCCCTCGATGAGCAGTTCTTC. Translating it yields CASSLYSLDEQFF.

The chain has TRBV13 and TRBJ1-1; D possibly corresponds to TRBD1 (5 bases). CDR1 PRHDT and CDR2 FYEKMQ come from the germline V gene (reference sequence). Trimming left V 5 bases short and J 6 bases short, with 10 bases between. The CDR3 contains 12 residues. Here the CDR3 DNA reads TGTGCCAGCAGCCCCCTCAGGGCTGAAGCTTTCTTT. Protein: CASSPLRAEAFF.

The rearrangement uses TRBV5-4 and TRBJ2-1, with D possibly matching TRBD2 (6 bases). The ends were cut back, 1 base at V and 10 bases at J, with 15 bases in the middle. This CDR3 contains 14 residues. Germline CDR1 is SGHNT and CDR2 is YYREEE (reference sequence). The CDR3 nucleotides are TGTGCCAGCAGCTTGATCGGGAGTCTAGAAGAGCAGTTCTTC. Protein sequence: CASSLIGSLEEQFF. The full variable domain, in which reference TRBV5-4 and TRBJ2-1 provide the parts outside the CDR3, is ETGVTQSPTHLIKTRGQQVTLRCSSQSGHNTVSWYQQALGQGPQFIFQYYREEENGRGNFPPRFSGLQFPNYSSELNVNALELDDSALYLCASSLIGSLEEQFFGPGTRLTVL.

This chain uses TRBV7-9 with TRBJ2-7; D gene ambiguous. CDR3 length: 13 residues. Trimming removed 6 bases at V and 2 bases at J, with 11 bases between. Germline V CDR1 and CDR2: SEHNR, FQNEAQ (reference sequence). In DNA form, the CDR3 reads TGTGCCAGCAGTACCTACGAAACCTACGAGCAGTACTTC. Its protein product is CASSTYETYEQYF.

The V gene is TRBV12-5, the J gene TRBJ1-1; 7 bases line up with TRBD1. This CDR3 contains 13 residues. CDR1 and CDR2 (germline): LGHNT, FRNRAP. J was trimmed by 5 bases and V by 6 bases; bases with no gene match: 6. The CDR3 DNA reads TGTGCTAGTGGGTACAGGGGAATTACTGAAGCTTTCTTT. Protein sequence: CASGYRGITEAFF.

V is TRBV6-1 and J is TRBJ1-1; unclear D gene. In germline, CDR1 is MNHNS, CDR2 SASEGT. The V and J ends lost 5 bases and 1 base respectively, with 8 bases between them. The CDR3 is 13 amino acids. CDR3 coding DNA: TGTGCCAGCAGTTGGACGGGGAACACTGAAGCTTTCTTT. This gives the protein CASSWTGNTEAFF.

J is TRBJ2-1 and V is TRBV19; 10 bases match TRBD1. The CDR3 loop spans 15 amino acids. Germline loops: CDR1 LNHDA, CDR2 SQIVND (reference sequence). Trimming took 3 bases from V and 5 from J; bases not matched to a gene: 4. This chain's CDR3 is CASSIWDRGNNEQFF. Written as DNA, the CDR3 is TGTGCCAGTAGTATCTGGGACAGGGGAAACAATGAGCAGTTCTTC.

The J gene is TRBJ2-7, the V gene TRBV13; 11 positions match TRBD1. V was pared by 4 bases and J by 3 bases, with 5 bases of the junction left unmatched. The CDR3 runs 15 residues. Looked up from germline, CDR1 is PRHDT and CDR2 is FYEKMQ (reference sequence). As DNA, the CDR3 is TGTGCCAGCAGCTCAAGGGGACAGGGGGACTACGAGCAGTACTTC. Protein: CASSSRGQGDYEQYF.

A few counts support this clone. This chain links TRBV4-1 with TRBJ1-1; no definite D call. The V end was cut by 1 base, the J end by 3 bases, with 6 bases between. Looked up from germline, CDR1 is MGHRA and CDR2 is YSYEKL. The CDR3 is made up of 13 amino acids. The CDR3 bases are TGCGCCAGCAGCCAAGCTAGCTACACTGAAGCTTTCTTT. It specifies CASSQASYTEAFF.

The rearrangement uses TRBV7-9 and TRBJ2-2; TRBD1 is a possible D gene (6 bases). Germline CDR1 reads SEHNR; CDR2 reads FQNEAQ (reference sequence). V shed 8 bases and J shed 7 bases, with 14 bases lying between them. The CDR3 loop spans 13 amino acids. The CDR3 is CASPGRGHGELFF. The CDR3 DNA reads TGTGCCAGCCCTGGTAGGGGACACGGGGAGCTGTTTTTT.

The chain employs TRBV4-1 and TRBJ2-7, with no clear D. The length of the CDR3 is 15 residues. Trimming stripped 0 bases from V and 0 bases from J, with 9 bases between. In germline, CDR1 is MGHRA, CDR2 YSYEKL. This chain's CDR3 is CASSQDRGDSYEQYF. CDR3 sequence (DNA): TGCGCCAGCAGCCAAGATCGTGGGGACTCCTACGAGCAGTACTTC.

To note about this clone: The sample has other DNA sequences that encode this CDR3 too. The chain carries TRBV19 and TRBJ1-1; the D is unclear. Trimming took off 3 bases at V and 4 bases at J, with 3 bases between the two ends. The CDR3 length is 11 residues. Per germline, CDR1 LNHDA and CDR2 SQIVND (reference sequence). CDR3: CASSIGTEAFF. CDR3 sequence (DNA): TGTGCCAGTAGTATTGGCACTGAAGCTTTCTTT.

This chain uses TRBV29-1 with TRBJ1-2; 7 nucleotides match TRBD1. From germline, CDR1 is SQVTM and CDR2 ANQGSEA. V gave up 5 bases and J gave up 8 bases; unmatched junction bases: 11. CDR3 length: 13 amino acids. The CDR3 sequence: CSVPVTGVGGYTF. CDR3 DNA: TGCAGCGTTCCGGTTACAGGGGTAGGGGGCTACACCTTC.

In this sample, this clone turned up once. The genes are TRBV27 and TRBJ2-7, with D possibly TRBD2 on 6 matching bases. CDR3 size: 15 residues. Between the trimmed V and J ends, which lost 0 bases and 3 bases, there was a span of 12 bases. Germline assignment: CDR1 MNHEY and CDR2 SMNVEV (reference sequence). The CDR3 coding sequence is TGTGCCAGCAGTTTATCAGCCGGGGGAGTCTACGAGCAGTACTTC. It encodes CASSLSAGGVYEQYF.

The rearrangement links TRBV15 to TRBJ2-5; the D gene is possibly TRBD1 (5 bases). The CDR3 covers 16 residues. The germline V and J ends were trimmed by 1 base and 2 bases, with 14 bases remaining between them. Germline lookup yields CDR1 LNHNV and CDR2 YYDKDF (reference sequence). As DNA, the CDR3 is TGTGCCACCAGCAGAGTCGTTACGACAGCTCAAGAGACCCAGTACTTC. The encoded protein is CATSRVVTTAQETQYF.

CDR3 bases: TGTGCCAGCAGTGAAGAGCCAGCCAGCAATGAGCAGTTCTTC. Amino acid sequence: CASSEEPASNEQFF. The rearrangement joins TRBV2 to TRBJ2-1; D is unresolved. V was shortened by 1 base and J by 6 bases, with 10 bases between the two germline ends. The CDR3 is 14 residues long. Germline CDR1 reads SNHLY; CDR2 reads FYNNEI.

The chain combines TRBV27 with TRBJ2-5; 9 positions match TRBD2. Germline V lookup: CDR1 MNHEY, CDR2 SMNVEV (reference sequence). Losses at the gene ends were 2 bases for V and 2 bases for J; bases not matched to a gene: 3. The CDR3 totals 15 residues. The CDR3 reads CASSLLAGSQETQYF. The CDR3 nucleotides read TGTGCCAGCAGTTTACTAGCGGGGTCACAAGAGACCCAGTACTTC.

The chain couples TRBV11-2 to TRBJ1-3, with TRBD1 matching over 7 bases. The germline V gene has CDR1 SGHAT and CDR2 FQNNGV. CDR3 size: 14 residues. The trim removed 3 bases at V and 2 bases at J, leaving 1 base unmatched. As DNA, the CDR3 is TGTGCCAGCAGCTTGACAGGGACTGGAAACACCATATATTTT. Its protein product is CASSLTGTGNTIYF.

This clone was detected once. This chain links TRBV10-1 with TRBJ2-2; tentative D call: TRBD1 (6 bases). From germline, CDR1 is WNHNN and CDR2 SYGVQD (reference sequence). Trimming cost V 6 bases and J 5 bases, with 13 bases left between them. This CDR3 has 14 residues. The DNA for the CDR3 is TGCGCCAGCAGACAGGGTGGATGGACCGGGGAGCTGTTTTTT. Translating it yields CASRQGGWTGELFF.

The chain joins TRBV6-6 to TRBJ2-5; D is undetermined. V was cut by 0 bases and J by 5 bases, with 1 base left in between. CDR1 and CDR2 from the germline V gene are MNHNY and SVGAGI (reference sequence). The CDR3 length is 11 residues. The CDR3 DNA reads as TGTGCCAGCAGTTACTCGGAGACCCAGTACTTC. This gives the protein CASSYSETQYF.

This sequence joins TRBV5-5 and TRBJ2-7, with 9 bases lining up with TRBD1. Germline V CDR1 and CDR2: SGHKS, YYEKEE (reference sequence). V gave up 4 bases and J gave up 7 bases; unmatched junction bases: 9. This CDR3 contains 14 residues. The CDR3 region is CASSHGQGLWEQYF. CDR3 bases: TGTGCCAGCAGCCACGGACAGGGGTTATGGGAGCAGTACTTC.

The V gene is TRBV7-2, the J gene TRBJ2-7, with 7 bases aligning to TRBD2. This CDR3 spans 14 amino acids. The J segment lost 2 bases and the V segment lost 3 bases, leaving 4 bases of the junction unmatched. Germline-derived CDR1 and CDR2 are SGHTA and FQGNSA. This CDR3 reads CASSFGGSAYEQYF. The DNA for the CDR3 is TGTGCCAGCAGCTTCGGCGGGAGCGCCTACGAGCAGTACTTC.

The chain has TRBV14 and TRBJ1-1; D gene ambiguous. Deletions cut 3 bases from V and 5 bases from J, with 13 bases between. The CDR3 contains 14 residues. Germline V gene sequence: CDR1 SGHDN, CDR2 FVKESK. The CDR3 loop reads CASSHIREWTEAFF. CDR3 sequence (DNA): TGTGCCAGCAGCCACATCCGGGAATGGACTGAAGCTTTCTTT. The full variable domain, in which reference TRBV14 and TRBJ1-1 provide the parts outside the CDR3, is EAGVTQFPSHSVIEKGQTVTLRCDPISGHDNLYWYRRVMGKEIKFLLHFVKESKQDESGMPNNRFLAERTGGTYSTLKVQPAELEDSGVYFCASSHIREWTEAFFGQGTRLTVV.

The CDR3 region is CASSQSLGVAGEETQYF. CDR3 DNA: TGCGCCAGCAGCCAATCCCTGGGGGTAGCGGGAGAAGAGACCCAGTACTTC. The gene calls are TRBV4-1 and TRBJ2-5, with 9 bases fitting TRBD2. Trimming removed 2 bases from V and 3 bases from J; junction bases left unmatched: 10. CDR3 length equals 17 residues. Germline V gene sequence: CDR1 MGHRA, CDR2 YSYEKL.

V and J are TRBV10-3 and TRBJ2-2; 9 positions match TRBD1. Per the germline V gene, CDR1 is ENHRY and CDR2 is SYGVKD. The CDR3 has 14 residues. The V and J ends lost 10 bases and 5 bases, in that order; junction bases with no gene match: 8. This CDR3 is CATTGGDGTGELFF. DNA of the CDR3: TGTGCCACAACAGGGGGCGACGGGACCGGGGAGCTGTTTTTT.

V is TRBV7-6 and J is TRBJ2-6; TRBD1 agrees at 10 bases. V shed 3 bases, J shed 5 bases, and the junction held 4 bases outside the gene matches. There are 16 residues in the CDR3. The V gene's germline CDR1 is SGHVS and CDR2 FNYEAQ. CDR3 residues: CASSFGQGVWANVLTF. For the CDR3, the DNA is TGTGCCAGCAGCTTTGGACAGGGGGTTTGGGCCAACGTCCTGACTTTC.

In its sample, this clone was seen a few times. The chain has TRBV19 and TRBJ1-2; D is unresolved. V shed 6 bases and J shed 4 bases, with 12 bases lying between them. In germline, CDR1 is LNHDA, CDR2 SQIVND (reference sequence). This CDR3 is 13 amino acids long. The CDR3 nucleotides are TGTGCCAGTAGATATGAGGGTTTCTATGGCTACACCTTC. Protein sequence: CASRYEGFYGYTF.

V is TRBV6-6 and J is TRBJ1-1; 9 nucleotides agree with TRBD1. With 4 bases clipped from V and 5 bases from J, the junction kept 8 bases outside the gene matches. The CDR3 is 15 amino acids. Germline loops: CDR1 MNHNY, CDR2 SVGAGI (reference sequence). The CDR3 bases are TGTGCCAGCAGTTCCCCCACAGGGGGCGAGACTGAAGCTTTCTTT. Protein: CASSSPTGGETEAFF.

Concerning this clone itself: Other DNA sequences of this sample code for an identical CDR3. The V and J genes are TRBV5-1 and TRBJ2-5; 11 bases are shared with TRBD2. CDR1 and CDR2 (germline): SGHRS, YFSETQ. V dropped 0 bases and J dropped 4; count of bases not matched to a gene: 5. The length of the CDR3 is 16 residues. CDR3 nucleotides: TGCGCCAGCAGCTTGGCGCTAGCGGGGGGTGGAGAGACCCAGTACTTC. Protein product: CASSLALAGGGETQYF.

The rearrangement links TRBV6-4 to TRBJ1-5; D possibly corresponds to TRBD1 (6 bases). The CDR3 is made up of 15 amino acids. Per the germline V gene, CDR1 is MRHNA and CDR2 is SNTAGT. Trimming took off 6 bases at V and 2 bases at J, with 14 bases between the two ends. The CDR3: CASSQGGSGNQPQHF. As DNA, the CDR3 is TGTGCCAGCAGCCAAGGGGGGAGCGGCAATCAGCCCCAGCATTTT.

The chain combines TRBV2 with TRBJ1-1; 9 bases are shared with TRBD1. Germline V gene data show CDR1 as SNHLY and CDR2 as FYNNEI. The CDR3 consists of 15 residues. J lost 1 base, V lost 5 bases, and 5 bases had no gene match. CDR3 protein: CASSFTGGPNTEAFF. In nucleotides, the CDR3 is TGTGCCAGCAGTTTTACAGGGGGCCCGAACACTGAAGCTTTCTTT.

The chain joins TRBV27 to TRBJ1-3; unclear D gene. This CDR3 comprises 15 residues. The V and J ends lost 3 bases and 4 bases respectively, with 13 bases between them. In germline, CDR1 is MNHEY, CDR2 SMNVEV (reference sequence). The CDR3 DNA reads TGTGCCAGCAGTTTGTCTCACTCGGCAGGAAACACCATATATTTT. Its translation: CASSLSHSAGNTIYF.